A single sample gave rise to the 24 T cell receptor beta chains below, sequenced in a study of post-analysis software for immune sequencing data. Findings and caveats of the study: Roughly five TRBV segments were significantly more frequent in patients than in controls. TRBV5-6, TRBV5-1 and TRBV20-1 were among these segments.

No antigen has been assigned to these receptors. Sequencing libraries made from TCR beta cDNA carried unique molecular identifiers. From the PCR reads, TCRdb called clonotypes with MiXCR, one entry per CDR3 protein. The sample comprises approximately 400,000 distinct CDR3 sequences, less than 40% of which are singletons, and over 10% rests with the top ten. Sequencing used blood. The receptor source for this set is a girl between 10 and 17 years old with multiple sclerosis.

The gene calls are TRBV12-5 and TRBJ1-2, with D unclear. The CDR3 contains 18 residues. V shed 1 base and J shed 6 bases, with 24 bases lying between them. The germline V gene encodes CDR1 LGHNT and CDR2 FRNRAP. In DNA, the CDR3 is TGTGCTAGTGGTTTGGCCAAAAGCGCCATGCCCGCTAAGGATGGCTACACCTTC. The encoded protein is CASGLAKSAMPAKDGYTF.

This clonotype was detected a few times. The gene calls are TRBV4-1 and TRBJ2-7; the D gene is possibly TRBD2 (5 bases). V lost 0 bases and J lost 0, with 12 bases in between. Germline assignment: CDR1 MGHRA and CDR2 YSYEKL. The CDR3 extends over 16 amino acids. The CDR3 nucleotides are TGCGCCAGCAGCCAAGAATGGCGGGCTTTCTCCTACGAGCAGTACTTC. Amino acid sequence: CASSQEWRAFSYEQYF.

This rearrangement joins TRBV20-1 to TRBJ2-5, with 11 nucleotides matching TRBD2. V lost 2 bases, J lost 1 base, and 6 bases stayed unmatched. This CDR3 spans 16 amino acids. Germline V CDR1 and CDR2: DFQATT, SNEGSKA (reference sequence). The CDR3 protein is CSARQLAGASQETQYF. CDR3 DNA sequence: TGCAGTGCTAGACAACTAGCGGGGGCCTCCCAAGAGACCCAGTACTTC.

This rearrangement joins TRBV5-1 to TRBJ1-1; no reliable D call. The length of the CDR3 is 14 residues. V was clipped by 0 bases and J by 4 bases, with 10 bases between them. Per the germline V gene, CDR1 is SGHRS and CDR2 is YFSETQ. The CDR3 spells CASSLVAGSTEAFF. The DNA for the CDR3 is TGCGCCAGCAGCTTGGTGGCAGGCAGCACTGAAGCTTTCTTT.

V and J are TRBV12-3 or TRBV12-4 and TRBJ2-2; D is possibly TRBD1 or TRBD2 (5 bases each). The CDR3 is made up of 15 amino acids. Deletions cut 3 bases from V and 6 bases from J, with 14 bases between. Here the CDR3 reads CASSLIGLGPGELFF. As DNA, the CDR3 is TGTGCCAGCAGTTTGATAGGACTGGGACCCGGGGAGCTGTTTTTT.

CDR3 DNA: TGCGCCAGCAGCCCCCGGGCTGATCCCTACAATGAGCAGTTCTTC. This translates into CASSPRADPYNEQFF. The chain couples TRBV5-1 to TRBJ2-1; D ambiguous. Germline V gene data show CDR1 as SGHRS and CDR2 as YFSETQ. The ends were cut back, 4 bases at V and 2 bases at J, with 13 bases in the middle. The CDR3 has 15 amino acids.

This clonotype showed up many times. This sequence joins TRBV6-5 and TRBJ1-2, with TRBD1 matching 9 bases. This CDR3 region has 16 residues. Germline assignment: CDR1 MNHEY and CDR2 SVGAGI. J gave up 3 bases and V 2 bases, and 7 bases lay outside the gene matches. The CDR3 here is CASSYGEDRGYYGYTF. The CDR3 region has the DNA TGTGCCAGCAGTTACGGGGAGGACAGGGGCTACTATGGCTACACCTTC.

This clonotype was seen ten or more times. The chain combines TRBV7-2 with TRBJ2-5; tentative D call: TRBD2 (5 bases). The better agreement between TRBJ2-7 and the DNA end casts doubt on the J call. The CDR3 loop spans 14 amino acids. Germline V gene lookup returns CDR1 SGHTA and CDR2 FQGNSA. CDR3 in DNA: TGTGCCAGCACAAGAAGATTAGCGAGCCACGAGCAGTACTTC. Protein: CASTRRLASHEQYF.

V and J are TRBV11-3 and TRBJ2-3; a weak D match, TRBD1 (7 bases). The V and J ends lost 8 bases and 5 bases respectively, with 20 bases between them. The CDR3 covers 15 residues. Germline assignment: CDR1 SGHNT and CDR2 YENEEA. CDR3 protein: CASAPTGDSGDTQYF. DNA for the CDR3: TGTGCCAGCGCACCAACAGGGGACTCAGGAGATACGCAGTATTTT. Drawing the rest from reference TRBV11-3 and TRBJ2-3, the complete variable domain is EAGVVQSPRYKIIEKKQPVAFWCNPISGHNTLYWYLQNLGQGPELLIRYENEEAVDDSQLPKDRFSAERLKGVDSTLKIQPAELGDSAVYLCASAPTGDSGDTQYFGPGTRLTVL.

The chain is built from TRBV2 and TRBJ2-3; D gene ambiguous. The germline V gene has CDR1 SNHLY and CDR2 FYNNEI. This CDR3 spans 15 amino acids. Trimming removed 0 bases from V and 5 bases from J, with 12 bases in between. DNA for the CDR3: TGTGCCAGCAGTGAAGCGCTTCTATCGGGAGATACGCAGTATTTT. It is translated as CASSEALLSGDTQYF.

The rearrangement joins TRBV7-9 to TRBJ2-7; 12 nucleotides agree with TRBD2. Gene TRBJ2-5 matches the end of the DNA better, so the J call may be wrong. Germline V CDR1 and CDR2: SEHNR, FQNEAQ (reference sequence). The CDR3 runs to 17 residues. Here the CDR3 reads CASSAIGLAGRQETQYF. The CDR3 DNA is TGTGCCAGCAGCGCCATAGGACTAGCGGGACGGCAGGAGACCCAGTACTTC.

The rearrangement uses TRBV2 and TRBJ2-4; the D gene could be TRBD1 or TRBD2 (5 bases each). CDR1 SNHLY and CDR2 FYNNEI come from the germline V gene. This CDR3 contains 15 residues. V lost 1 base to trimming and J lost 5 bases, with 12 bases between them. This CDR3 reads CASSEERGRQNIQYF. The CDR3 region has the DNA TGTGCCAGCAGTGAAGAGAGGGGACGGCAAAACATTCAGTACTTC. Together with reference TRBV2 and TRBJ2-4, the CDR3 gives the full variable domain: EPEVTQTPSHQVTQMGQEVILRCVPISNHLYFYWYRQILGQKVEFLVSFYNNEISEKSEIFDDQFSVERPDGSNFTLKIRSTKLEDSAMYFCASSEERGRQNIQYFGAGTRLSVL.

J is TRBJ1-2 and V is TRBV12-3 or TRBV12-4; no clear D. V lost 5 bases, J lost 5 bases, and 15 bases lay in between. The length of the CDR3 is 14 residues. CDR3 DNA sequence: TGTGCCAGCAGTCCCCATAGTCGAGGTTATGGCTACACCTTC. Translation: CASSPHSRGYGYTF.

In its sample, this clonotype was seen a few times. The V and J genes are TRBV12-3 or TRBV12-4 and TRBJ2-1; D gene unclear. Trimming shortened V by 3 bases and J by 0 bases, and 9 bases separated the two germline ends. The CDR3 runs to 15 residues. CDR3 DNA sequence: TGTGCCAGCAGTTTTGCAGATAGCTCCTACAATGAGCAGTTCTTC. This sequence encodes CASSFADSSYNEQFF.

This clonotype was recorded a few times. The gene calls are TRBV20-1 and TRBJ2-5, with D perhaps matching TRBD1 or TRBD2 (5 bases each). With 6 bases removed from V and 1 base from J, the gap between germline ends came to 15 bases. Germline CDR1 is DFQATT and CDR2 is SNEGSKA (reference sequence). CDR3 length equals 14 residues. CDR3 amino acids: CSAHEEGLQETQYF. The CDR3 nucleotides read TGCAGTGCGCACGAAGAGGGGCTCCAAGAGACCCAGTACTTC.

In DNA form, the CDR3 reads TGCAGCGTGCAACCCGGGACAGGGGTCTACGAGCAGTACTTC. Translated, it gives CSVQPGTGVYEQYF. The chain carries TRBV29-1 and TRBJ2-4; the match to TRBD1 covers 10 bases. The DNA end lines up better with TRBJ2-7; the J call may be wrong. Germline CDR1 SQVTM, CDR2 ANQGSEA. The CDR3 loop spans 14 amino acids.

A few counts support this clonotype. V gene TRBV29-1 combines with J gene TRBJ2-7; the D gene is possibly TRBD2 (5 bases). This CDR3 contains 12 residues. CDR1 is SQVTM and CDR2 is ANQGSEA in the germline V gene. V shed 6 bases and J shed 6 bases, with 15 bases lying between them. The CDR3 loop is CSVPGPLGEQYF. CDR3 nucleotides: TGCAGCGTCCCCGGCCCACTAGGCGAGCAGTACTTC.

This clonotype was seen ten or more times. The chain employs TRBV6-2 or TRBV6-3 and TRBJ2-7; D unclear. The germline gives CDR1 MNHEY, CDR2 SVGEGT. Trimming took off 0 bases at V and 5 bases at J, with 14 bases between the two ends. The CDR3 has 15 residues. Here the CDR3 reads CASSYSSGSFHEQYF. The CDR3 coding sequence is TGTGCCAGCAGTTACTCGAGTGGTAGCTTCCACGAGCAGTACTTC.

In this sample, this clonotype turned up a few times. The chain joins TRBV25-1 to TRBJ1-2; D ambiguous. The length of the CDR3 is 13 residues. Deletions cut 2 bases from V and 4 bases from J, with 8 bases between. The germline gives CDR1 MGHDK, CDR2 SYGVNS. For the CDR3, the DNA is TGTGCCAGCAGTGAAGCTAGGTCCTATGGCTACACCTTC. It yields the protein CASSEARSYGYTF.

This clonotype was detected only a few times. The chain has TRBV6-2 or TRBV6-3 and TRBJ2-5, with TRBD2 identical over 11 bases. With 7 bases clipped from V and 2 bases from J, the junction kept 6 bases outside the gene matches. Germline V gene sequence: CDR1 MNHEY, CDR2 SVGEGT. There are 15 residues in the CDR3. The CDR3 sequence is CASTLTSGGQETQYF. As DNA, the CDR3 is TGTGCCAGCACCTTAACTAGCGGGGGACAAGAGACCCAGTACTTC.

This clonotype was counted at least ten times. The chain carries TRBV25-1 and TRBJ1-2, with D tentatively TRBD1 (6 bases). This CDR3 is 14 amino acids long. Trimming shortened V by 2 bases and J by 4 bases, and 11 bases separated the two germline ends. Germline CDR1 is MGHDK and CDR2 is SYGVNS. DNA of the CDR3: TGTGCCAGCAGTGAAGGGGGCAGTCCCTATGGCTACACCTTC. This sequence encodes CASSEGGSPYGYTF.

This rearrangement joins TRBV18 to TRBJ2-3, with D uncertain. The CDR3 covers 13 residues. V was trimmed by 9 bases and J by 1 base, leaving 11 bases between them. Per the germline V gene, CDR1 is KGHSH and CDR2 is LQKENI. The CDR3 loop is CASKRTGTDTQYF. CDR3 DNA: TGTGCCAGTAAGCGAACTGGCACAGATACGCAGTATTTT.

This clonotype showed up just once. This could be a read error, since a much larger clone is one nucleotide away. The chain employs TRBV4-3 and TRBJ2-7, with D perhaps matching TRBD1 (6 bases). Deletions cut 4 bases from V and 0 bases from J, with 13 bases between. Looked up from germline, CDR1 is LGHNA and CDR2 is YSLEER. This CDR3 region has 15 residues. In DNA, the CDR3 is TGCGCCAGCAGCCTCGGCGAGGACAGCTCCTACGAGCAGTACTTC. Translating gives CASSLGEDSSYEQYF.

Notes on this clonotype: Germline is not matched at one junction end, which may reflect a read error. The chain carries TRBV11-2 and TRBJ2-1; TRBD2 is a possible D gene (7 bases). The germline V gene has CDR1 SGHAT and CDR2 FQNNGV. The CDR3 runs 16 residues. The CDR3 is CACSSLRGGVVNEQFF. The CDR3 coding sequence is TGTGCCTGCAGCTCCCTTAGGGGGGGGGTAGTCAATGAGCAGTTCTTC.